This TCR beta chain was found in a study of cytomegalovirus exposure and HLA in healthy donors. Study-wide findings and caveats: V- and J-gene trimming in TCR beta was tied to a missense DCLRE1C variant by an analysis performed later. Clonal expansion was found to be greater in HLA-associated TCR beta chains than in equally common others in a later analysis. Reportedly, a later analysis found an Asian-associated ancestry cluster had fewer N-insertions than the approximately 670-donor mean.

In the PCR, 60 Vbeta and 13 Jbeta primers were used. Sequencing used immunoSEQ multiplex PCR; TCRdb keeps in-frame clones, though not all of them. This table has roughly 190,000 clones, around 85% appearing once. A word on this clone: Its antigen is still unknown.

The germline V and J ends were trimmed by 0 bases and 6 bases, with 5 bases remaining between them. Germline assignment: CDR1 SGHDT and CDR2 YYEEEE. The CDR3 extends over 12 amino acids. The clonotype comes from a man in his fifties in good health and CMV-seronegative. This chain uses TRBV5-6 with TRBJ2-3; D remains ambiguous. Sequences were obtained from PBMCs. CDR3 region: CASSLARDTQYF. The CDR3 DNA is TGTGCCAGCAGCTTGGCCAGGGATACGCAGTATTTT.